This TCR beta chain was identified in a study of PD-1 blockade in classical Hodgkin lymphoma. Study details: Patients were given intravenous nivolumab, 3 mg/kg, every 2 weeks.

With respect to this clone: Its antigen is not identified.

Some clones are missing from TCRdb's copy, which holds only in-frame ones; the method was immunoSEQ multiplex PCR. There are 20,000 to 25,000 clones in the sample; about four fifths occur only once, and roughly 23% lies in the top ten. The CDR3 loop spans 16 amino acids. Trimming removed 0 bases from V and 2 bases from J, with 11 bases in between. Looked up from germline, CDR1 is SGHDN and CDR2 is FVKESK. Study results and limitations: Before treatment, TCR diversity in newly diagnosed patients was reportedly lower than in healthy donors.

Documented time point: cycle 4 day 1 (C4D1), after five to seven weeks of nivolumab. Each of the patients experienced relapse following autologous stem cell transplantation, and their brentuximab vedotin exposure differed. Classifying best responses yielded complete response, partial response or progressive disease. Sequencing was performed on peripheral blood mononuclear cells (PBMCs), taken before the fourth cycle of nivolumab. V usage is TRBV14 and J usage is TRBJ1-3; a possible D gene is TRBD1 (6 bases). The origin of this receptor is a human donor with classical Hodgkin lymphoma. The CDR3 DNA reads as TGTGCCAGCAGCCAAGAACAGGGTTTCACTGGAAACACCATATATTTT. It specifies CASSQEQGFTGNTIYF.